The T cell receptor (beta chain) described here comes from a study of T cell repertoires in cytomegalovirus infection. Study-wide context: Public TCR beta signatures marked donors with CMV infection and the matching HLA.

CDR3 size: 17 residues. V was clipped by 5 bases and J by 0 bases; unmatched bases: 11. Points from the study as a whole: The ex vivo response was dominated by HLA-C-restricted CMV-specific TCR beta clonotypes. Cumulative public TCR beta family frequency identified CMV carriers with the relevant HLA.

In regard to this clonotype: Its specificity is unknown. A much larger clone lies a single base off, so this may be a read error. The conserved phenylalanine or tryptophan is not found at the CDR3 terminus, so this likely reflects a read error.

TCRdb re-called the reads with MiXCR, one entry per CDR3 protein. The table includes a few hundred thousand distinct CDR3 sequences, over 7.5% detected once. The chain joins TRBV12-3 or TRBV12-4 to TRBJ2-7; 9 bases are a match to TRBD2. The source is a human donor in good health (CMV status not recorded). Some clones in this sample may be carry-over from other donors' samples. Sample: PBMCs. The CDR3 sequence is CASSPFLGGGVSYEQYL. The CDR3 bases are TGTGCCAGCAGTCCTTTTCTCGGCGGGGGGGTCTCCTACGAGCAGTACTTA.